Below are 8 T cell receptor beta chains sequenced from a single sample in a study of blood T cell repertoires in COVID-19. Produced via immunoSEQ multiplex PCR; TCRdb's table is partial and in-frame only. The sample gives approximately 260,000 clones, 75% to 85% of which show up once; under 15% is in the top ten. Sequences were obtained from peripheral blood. The receptors stem from a woman aged 55-70 years with active or convalescent COVID-19.

This clone was seen a handful of times. The chain uses TRBV5-1 and TRBJ1-2, with D possibly TRBD1 on 6 matching bases. Germline V gives CDR1 SGHRS, CDR2 YFSETQ. The CDR3 extends over 14 amino acids. The V and J ends lost 2 bases and 9 bases respectively, with 17 bases between them. Here the CDR3 reads CASSLTTGKSSYTF. CDR3 DNA sequence: TGCGCCAGCAGCTTAACCACAGGGAAATCTAGCTACACCTTC.

The V call is TRBV5-1, the J call TRBJ1-1; D is undetermined. Per the germline V gene, CDR1 is SGHRS and CDR2 is YFSETQ. CDR3 length: 15 residues. V was shortened by 2 bases and J by 1 base, with 12 bases between the two germline ends. The CDR3, as DNA: TGCGCCAGCAGCTTTCGTTCGTCGGGGAACACTGAAGCTTTCTTT. Amino acid sequence: CASSFRSSGNTEAFF.

V is TRBV2 and J is TRBJ2-5; 10 bases are shared with TRBD1. CDR3 length: 16 amino acids. Trimming removed 6 bases from V and 0 bases from J; junction bases left unmatched: 7. Germline CDR1 and CDR2: SNHLY and FYNNEI. The CDR3 coding sequence is TGTGCCAGCAGGGGGGACAGGGGAAATTACCAAGAGACCCAGTACTTC. Its protein is CASRGDRGNYQETQYF. Complete variable domain (other parts from reference TRBV2 and TRBJ2-5): EPEVTQTPSHQVTQMGQEVILRCVPISNHLYFYWYRQILGQKVEFLVSFYNNEISEKSEIFDDQFSVERPDGSNFTLKIRSTKLEDSAMYFCASRGDRGNYQETQYFGPGTRLLVL.

V and J are TRBV13 and TRBJ2-5; 7 bases line up with TRBD2. The DNA end is more similar to TRBJ2-7, so the J call may be wrong. The CDR3 is 15 residues long. The germline CDR1 and CDR2 sequences are PRHDT and FYEKMQ (reference sequence). The DNA for the CDR3 is TGTGCCAGCAGCTTAGCCCCCGGGGGGACCTACGAGCAGTACTTC. Translating it yields CASSLAPGGTYEQYF.

The chain employs TRBV14 and TRBJ1-4, with 7 bases that match TRBD1. Germline CDR1 and CDR2: SGHDN and FVKESK. With V trimmed by 1 base and J by 13 bases, 6 bases remained unmatched. CDR3 length: 13 residues. CDR3 region: CASSQVRGNRLFF. The CDR3 DNA is TGTGCCAGCAGCCAAGTCAGGGGGAATCGACTGTTTTTT.

This rearrangement joins TRBV7-3 to TRBJ2-1, with 8 bases fitting TRBD1. CDR1 SGHTA and CDR2 FQGTGA come from the germline V gene. J lost 10 bases, V lost 3 bases, and 11 bases had no gene match. The CDR3 spans 15 residues. CDR3 region: CASSLSGGHQYEQFF. Written as DNA, the CDR3 is TGTGCCAGCAGCTTGTCAGGGGGCCACCAATACGAGCAGTTCTTC.

This clone has just a few counts. The chain joins TRBV6-6 to TRBJ1-2; a possible D gene is TRBD1 (6 bases). The CDR3 has 13 amino acids. In germline, CDR1 is MNHNY, CDR2 SVGAGI (reference sequence). With 6 bases removed from V and 8 bases from J, the gap between germline ends came to 16 bases. CDR3 nucleotide sequence: TGTGCCAGCAGCTCACAGGGAGTACGAGGCTACACCTTC. It is translated as CASSSQGVRGYTF.

The genes are TRBV18 and TRBJ1-3, with D tentatively TRBD1 (6 bases). Germline CDR1 KGHSH, CDR2 LQKENI. The ends were cut back, 3 bases at V and 8 bases at J, with 17 bases in the middle. There are 15 residues in the CDR3. The CDR3 sequence is CASSPQDSGGHTIYF. The CDR3 region has the DNA TGTGCCAGCTCACCTCAGGACAGCGGTGGGCACACCATATATTTT.